The 5 T cell receptor beta chains given below trace back to one sample, sequenced in a study of beta chain features in type 1 diabetes. Expressed TCRB transcripts got sequenced, as all isolated RNA was reverse transcribed. Sequencing used immunoSEQ multiplex PCR; TCRdb keeps in-frame clones, though not all of them. In the table there are almost 250,000 clones, roughly 15% of which are singletons. Sequenced: naive CD4+ T cells from blood. Receptor source: a woman aged 40 to 49 in good health.

This clone was counted only a few times. This chain connects TRBV4-3 to TRBJ2-3; 8 bases agree with TRBD2. This CDR3 spans 16 amino acids. Losses at the gene ends were 5 bases for V and 2 bases for J; bases not matched to a gene: 9. CDR1 and CDR2 (germline): LGHNA, YSLEER. The CDR3 loop is CASSLNGGGSTDTQYF. DNA for the CDR3: TGCGCCAGCAGCTTAAACGGCGGGGGGTCCACAGATACGCAGTATTTT.

There are a few counts of this clone. The chain links TRBV9 to TRBJ2-3; 7 bases match TRBD2. Germline CDR1 is SGDLS and CDR2 is YYNGEE. Unmatched junction bases numbered 9, after V lost 2 bases and J lost 6 bases. This CDR3 contains 15 residues. The CDR3 reads CASSVDGTTMDTQYF. The CDR3 region has the DNA TGTGCCAGCAGCGTCGACGGGACTACGATGGATACGCAGTATTTT.

The chain employs TRBV5-1 and TRBJ2-7, with 7 bases that match TRBD2. This CDR3 is built from 16 residues. The V and J ends lost 0 bases and 4 bases, in that order; junction bases with no gene match: 10. Germline V gene sequence: CDR1 SGHRS, CDR2 YFSETQ. CDR3: CASSLGVGAGSYEQYF. In DNA, the CDR3 is TGCGCCAGCAGCTTGGGAGTGGGAGCGGGGTCGTACGAGCAGTACTTC.

This chain links TRBV5-1 with TRBJ1-4; 7 positions agree with TRBD1. The CDR3 is 13 residues long. Trimming took 4 bases from V and 7 from J; bases not matched to a gene: 4. The germline V gene has CDR1 SGHRS and CDR2 YFSETQ. This CDR3 is CASSEGAGEKLFF. The CDR3 region has the DNA TGCGCCAGCAGCGAGGGGGCGGGTGAAAAACTGTTTTTT.

This chain uses TRBV6-1 with TRBJ2-2; TRBD2 might be the D (6 bases). Trimming cost V 1 base and J 6 bases, with 15 bases left between them. The CDR3 is 16 amino acids. Looked up from germline, CDR1 is MNHNS and CDR2 is SASEGT. This chain's CDR3 is CASSEEVGGIAGELFF. The CDR3 bases are TGTGCCAGCAGTGAAGAAGTTGGGGGGATCGCCGGGGAGCTGTTTTTT.